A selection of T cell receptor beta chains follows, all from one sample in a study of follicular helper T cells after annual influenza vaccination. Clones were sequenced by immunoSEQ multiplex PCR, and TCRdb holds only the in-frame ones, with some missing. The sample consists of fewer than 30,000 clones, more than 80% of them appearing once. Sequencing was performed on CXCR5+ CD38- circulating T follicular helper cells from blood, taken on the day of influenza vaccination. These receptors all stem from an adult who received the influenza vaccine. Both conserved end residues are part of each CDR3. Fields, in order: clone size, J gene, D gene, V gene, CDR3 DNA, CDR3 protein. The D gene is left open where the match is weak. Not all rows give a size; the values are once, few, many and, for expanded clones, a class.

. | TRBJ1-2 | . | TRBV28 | TGTGCCAGCAGCCCCCACACTACAGGGTATGGCTACACCTTC | CASSPHTTGYGYTF
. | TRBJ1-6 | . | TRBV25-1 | TGTGCCAGCAGTGAATCCGTGAGTGGGAGGGGTTCACCCCTCCACTTT | CASSESVSGRGSPLHF
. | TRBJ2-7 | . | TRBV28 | TGTGCCAGCAGTCCTCGTCGGGACTGGGACTACGAGCAGTACTTC | CASSPRRDWDYEQYF
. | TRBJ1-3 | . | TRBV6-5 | TGTGCCAGCAGTTATCGCCCTGGCATGGTGGACACCATATATTTT | CASSYRPGMVDTIYF
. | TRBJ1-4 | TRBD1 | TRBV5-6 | TGTGCCAGCAGCTGGGACAGGGGGGGTGAAAAACTGTTTTTT | CASSWDRGGEKLFF
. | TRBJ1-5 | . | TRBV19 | TGTGCCAGTAGGAAGGCAGGGAATCAGCCCCAGCATTTT | CASRKAGNQPQHF
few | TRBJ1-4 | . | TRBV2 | TGTGCCAGCAGGAGGGGGACAACTAATGAAAAACTGTTTTTT | CASRRGTTNEKLFF
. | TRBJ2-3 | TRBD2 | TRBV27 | TGTGCCAGCAGTTTATCCTCCCTAGCGGGGAGAACAGATACGCAGTATTTT | CASSLSSLAGRTDTQYF
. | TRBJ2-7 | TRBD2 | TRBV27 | TGTGCCAGCAGTCCAACCACTAGCGGGGGGGAGTCCTACGAGCAGTACTTC | CASSPTTSGGESYEQYF
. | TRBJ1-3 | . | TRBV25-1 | TGTGCCAGCAGTGAATCCTCACACTCTGGAAACACCATATATTTT | CASSESSHSGNTIYF
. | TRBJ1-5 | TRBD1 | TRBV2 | TGTGCCAGCAGGGGCCCAGGGGGTAGCAATCAGCCCCAGCATTTT | CASRGPGGSNQPQHF
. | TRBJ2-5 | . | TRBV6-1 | TGTGTTTCCCAAGAGCCGGGGATCCAGGAGACCCAGTACTTC | CVSQEPGIQETQYF
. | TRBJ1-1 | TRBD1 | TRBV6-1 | TGTGCCAGCAGTGAAAGGGGGCGCTGGACTGAAGCTTTCTTT | CASSERGRWTEAFF
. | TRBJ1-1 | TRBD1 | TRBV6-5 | TGTGCCAGCAGTAGCGACCGGGACAGGGTCACTGAAGCTTTCTTT | CASSSDRDRVTEAFF
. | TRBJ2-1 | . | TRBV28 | TGTGCCAGCAGTTTTTTTTCCCCGGGATCCTACAATGAGCAGTTCTTC | CASSFFSPGSYNEQFF
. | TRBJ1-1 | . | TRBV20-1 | TGCAGTGCTAGATCTCTCACTGAAGCTTTCTTT | CSARSLTEAFF
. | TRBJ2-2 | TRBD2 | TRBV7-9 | TGTGCCAGCAGCTCTTTAGCGGGAACCGGGGAGCTGTTTTTT | CASSSLAGTGELFF
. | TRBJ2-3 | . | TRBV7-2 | TGTGCCAGCAGCTTAACAGGAATAAGAACAGATACGCAGTATTTT | CASSLTGIRTDTQYF